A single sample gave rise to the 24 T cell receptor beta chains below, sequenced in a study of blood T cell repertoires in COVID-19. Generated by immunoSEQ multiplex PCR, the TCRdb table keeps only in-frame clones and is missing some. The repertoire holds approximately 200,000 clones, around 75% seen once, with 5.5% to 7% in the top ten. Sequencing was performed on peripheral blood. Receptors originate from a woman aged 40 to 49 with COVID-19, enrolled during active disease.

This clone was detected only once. The DNA for the CDR3 is TGTGCCAGCAGCTTATCGGGGATAGATGGCTACACCTTC. The encoded protein is CASSLSGIDGYTF. The chain has TRBV7-9 and TRBJ1-2, with D unclear. The CDR3 consists of 13 residues. The V gene's germline CDR1 is SEHNR and CDR2 FQNEAQ (reference sequence). V was pared by 2 bases and J by 6 bases, with 10 bases between.

The CDR3 nucleotides are TGCGCCAGCAGCTTGTCCCGGGAGCCCGGGGAGCTGTTTTTT. Translation: CASSLSREPGELFF. The J gene is TRBJ2-2, the V gene TRBV5-1; D possibly corresponds to TRBD2 (6 bases). The germline V and J ends were trimmed by 1 base and 6 bases, with 10 bases remaining between them. There are 14 residues in the CDR3. The germline V gene encodes CDR1 SGHRS and CDR2 YFSETQ.

The CDR3 sequence: CASSLVRGTTTSGANVLTF. CDR3 bases: TGTGCCAGCAGTTTAGTAAGGGGCACCACCACCTCTGGGGCCAACGTCCTGACTTTC. The chain recombines TRBV27 with TRBJ2-6; a possible D gene is TRBD1 (5 bases). CDR3 length equals 19 residues. V was trimmed by 2 bases and J by 0 bases, leaving 17 bases between them. Germline CDR1 and CDR2: MNHEY and SMNVEV (reference sequence).

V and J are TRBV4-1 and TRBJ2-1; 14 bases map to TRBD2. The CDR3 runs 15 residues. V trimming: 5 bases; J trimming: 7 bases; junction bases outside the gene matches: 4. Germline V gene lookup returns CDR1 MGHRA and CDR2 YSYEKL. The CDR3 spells CASSLGLAGVNEQFF. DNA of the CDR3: TGCGCCAGCAGCTTGGGACTAGCGGGAGTGAATGAGCAGTTCTTC.

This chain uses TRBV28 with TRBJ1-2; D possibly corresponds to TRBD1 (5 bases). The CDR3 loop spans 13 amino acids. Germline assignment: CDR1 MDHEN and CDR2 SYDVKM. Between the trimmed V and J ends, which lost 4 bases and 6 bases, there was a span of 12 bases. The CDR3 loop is CASSSGLENGYTF. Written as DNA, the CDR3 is TGTGCCAGCAGTTCGGGACTTGAGAATGGCTACACCTTC.

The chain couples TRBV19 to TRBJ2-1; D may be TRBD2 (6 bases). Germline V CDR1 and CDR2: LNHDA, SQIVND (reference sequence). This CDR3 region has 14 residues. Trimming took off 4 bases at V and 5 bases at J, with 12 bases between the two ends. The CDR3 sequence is CASSRASVDNEQFF. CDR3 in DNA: TGTGCCAGTAGTAGGGCTAGCGTTGACAATGAGCAGTTCTTC. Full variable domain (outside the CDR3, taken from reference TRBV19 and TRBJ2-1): DGGITQSPKYLFRKEGQNVTLSCEQNLNHDAMYWYRQDPGQGLRLIYYSQIVNDFQKGDIAEGYSVSREKKESFPLTVTSAQKNPTAFYLCASSRASVDNEQFFGPGTRLTVL.

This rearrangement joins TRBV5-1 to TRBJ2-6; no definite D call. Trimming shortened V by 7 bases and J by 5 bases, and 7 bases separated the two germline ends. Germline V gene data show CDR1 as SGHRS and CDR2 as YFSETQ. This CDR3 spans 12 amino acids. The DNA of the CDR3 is TGCGCCAGCCTAAACTGGGCCAACGTCCTGACTTTC. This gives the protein CASLNWANVLTF.

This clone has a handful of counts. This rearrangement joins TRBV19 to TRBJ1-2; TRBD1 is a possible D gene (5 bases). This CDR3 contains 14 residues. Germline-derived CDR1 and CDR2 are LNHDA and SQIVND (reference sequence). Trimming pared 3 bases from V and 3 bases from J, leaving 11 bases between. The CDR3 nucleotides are TGTGCCAGTAGTATCGGAGACAGATACTATGGCTACACCTTC. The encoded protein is CASSIGDRYYGYTF.

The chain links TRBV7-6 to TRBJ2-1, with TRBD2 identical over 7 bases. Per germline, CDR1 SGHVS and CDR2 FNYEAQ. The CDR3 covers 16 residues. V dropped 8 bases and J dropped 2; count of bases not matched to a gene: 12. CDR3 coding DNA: TGTGCCAGCGGAAGTCAAGCGGGAAGGACCTACAATGAGCAGTTCTTC. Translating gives CASGSQAGRTYNEQFF.

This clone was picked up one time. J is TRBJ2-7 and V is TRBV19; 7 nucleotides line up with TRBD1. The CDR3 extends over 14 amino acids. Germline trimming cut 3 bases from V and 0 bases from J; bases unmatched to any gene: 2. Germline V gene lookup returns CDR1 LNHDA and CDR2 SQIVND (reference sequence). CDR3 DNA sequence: TGTGCCAGTAGTATTGACAGGGTCTCCTACGAGCAGTACTTC. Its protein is CASSIDRVSYEQYF.

The CDR3 DNA sequence: TGTGCCAGCAGTTACTCGACAGGGAGGTCTGGAAACACCATATATTTT. It codes for CASSYSTGRSGNTIYF. V and J are TRBV6-5 and TRBJ1-3; 7 nucleotides align to TRBD1. The trim removed 0 bases at V and 1 base at J, leaving 3 bases unmatched. The CDR3 is 16 residues long. Germline V CDR1 and CDR2: MNHEY, SVGAGI.

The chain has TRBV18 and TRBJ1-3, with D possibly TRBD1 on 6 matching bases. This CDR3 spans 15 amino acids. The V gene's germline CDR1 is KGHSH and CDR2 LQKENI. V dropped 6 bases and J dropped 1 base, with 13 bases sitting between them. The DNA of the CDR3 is TGTGCCAGCTCGGCGAGCCAGGGGTCTGGAAACACCATATATTTT. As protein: CASSASQGSGNTIYF.

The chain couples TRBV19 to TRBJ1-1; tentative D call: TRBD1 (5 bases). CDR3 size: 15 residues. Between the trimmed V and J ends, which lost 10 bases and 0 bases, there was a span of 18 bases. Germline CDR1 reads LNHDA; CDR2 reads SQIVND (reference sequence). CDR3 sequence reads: CATSDSTYMNTEAFF. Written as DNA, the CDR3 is TGTGCCACCTCAGACAGCACCTATATGAACACTGAAGCTTTCTTT.

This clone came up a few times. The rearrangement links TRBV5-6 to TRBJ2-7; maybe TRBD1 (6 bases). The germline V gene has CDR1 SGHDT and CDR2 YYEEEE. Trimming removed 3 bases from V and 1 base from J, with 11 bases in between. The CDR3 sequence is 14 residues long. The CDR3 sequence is CASSWGRRSYEQYF. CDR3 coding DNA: TGTGCCAGCAGCTGGGGGCGGCGGTCCTACGAGCAGTACTTC.

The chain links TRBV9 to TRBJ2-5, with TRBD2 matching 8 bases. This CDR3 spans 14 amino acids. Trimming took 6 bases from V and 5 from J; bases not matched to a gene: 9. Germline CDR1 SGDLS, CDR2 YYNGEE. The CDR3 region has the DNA TGTGCCAGCACGTTTTCGGGGGGGTTTGAGACCCAGTACTTC. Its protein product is CASTFSGGFETQYF.

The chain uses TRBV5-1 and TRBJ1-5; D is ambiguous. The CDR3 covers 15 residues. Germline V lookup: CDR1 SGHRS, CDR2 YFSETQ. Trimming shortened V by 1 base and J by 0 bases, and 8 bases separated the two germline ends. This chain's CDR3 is CASSLSGNSNQPQHF. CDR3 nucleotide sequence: TGCGCCAGCAGCTTGAGCGGGAATAGCAATCAGCCCCAGCATTTT.

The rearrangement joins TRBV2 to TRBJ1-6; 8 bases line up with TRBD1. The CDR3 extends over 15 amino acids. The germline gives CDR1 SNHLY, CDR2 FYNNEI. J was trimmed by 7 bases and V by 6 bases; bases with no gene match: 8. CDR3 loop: CASRGRGHENSPLHF. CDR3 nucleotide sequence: TGTGCCAGCAGGGGCAGGGGGCACGAAAATTCACCCCTCCACTTT.

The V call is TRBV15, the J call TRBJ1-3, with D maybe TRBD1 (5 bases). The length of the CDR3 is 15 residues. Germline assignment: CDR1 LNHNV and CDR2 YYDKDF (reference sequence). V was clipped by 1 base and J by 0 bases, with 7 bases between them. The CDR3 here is CATSRAGGSGNTIYF. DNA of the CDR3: TGTGCCACCAGCAGAGCCGGGGGCTCTGGAAACACCATATATTTT.

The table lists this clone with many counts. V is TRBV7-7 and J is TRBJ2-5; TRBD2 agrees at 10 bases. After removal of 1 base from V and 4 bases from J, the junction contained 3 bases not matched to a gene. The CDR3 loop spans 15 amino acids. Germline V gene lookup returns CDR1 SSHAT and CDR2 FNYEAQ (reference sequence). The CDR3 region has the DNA TGTGCCAGCAGCTTAGTAGCGGGGGGAGGAGAGACCCAGTACTTC. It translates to CASSLVAGGGETQYF.

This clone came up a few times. CDR3 nucleotides: TGTGCCAGCAGCTTTCAGGGGGAGTATGGCTACACCTTC. Amino acid sequence: CASSFQGEYGYTF. The V and J genes are TRBV7-6 and TRBJ1-2, with 7 bases lining up with TRBD1. Trimming took 3 bases from V and 5 from J; bases not matched to a gene: 3. The length of the CDR3 is 13 residues. The germline V gene encodes CDR1 SGHVS and CDR2 FNYEAQ.

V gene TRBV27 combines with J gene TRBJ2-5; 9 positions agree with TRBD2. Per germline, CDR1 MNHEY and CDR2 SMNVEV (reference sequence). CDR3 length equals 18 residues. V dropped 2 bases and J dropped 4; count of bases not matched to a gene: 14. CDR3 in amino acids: CASSLRLAVGGNSETQYF. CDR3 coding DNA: TGTGCCAGCAGTTTAAGACTAGCGGTGGGAGGGAATTCAGAGACCCAGTACTTC.

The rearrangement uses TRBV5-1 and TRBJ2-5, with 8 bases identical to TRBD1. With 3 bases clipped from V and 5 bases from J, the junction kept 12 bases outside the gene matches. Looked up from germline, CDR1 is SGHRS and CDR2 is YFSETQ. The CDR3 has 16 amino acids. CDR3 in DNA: TGCGCCAGCAGCTCTGGCTCGGCAGGGGGCGCGGAGACCCAGTACTTC. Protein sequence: CASSSGSAGGAETQYF.

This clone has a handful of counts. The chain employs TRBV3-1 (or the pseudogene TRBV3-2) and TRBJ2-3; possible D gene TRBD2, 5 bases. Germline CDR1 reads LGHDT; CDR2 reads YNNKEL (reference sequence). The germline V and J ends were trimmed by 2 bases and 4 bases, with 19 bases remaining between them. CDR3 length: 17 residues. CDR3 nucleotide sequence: TGTGCCAGCAGCCAATCTTCCACGCGGGTCACCGCAGATACGCAGTATTTT. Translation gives CASSQSSTRVTADTQYF.

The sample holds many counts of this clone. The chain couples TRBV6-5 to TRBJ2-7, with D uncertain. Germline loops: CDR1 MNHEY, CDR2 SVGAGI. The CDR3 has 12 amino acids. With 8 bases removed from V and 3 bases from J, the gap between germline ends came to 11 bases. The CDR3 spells CASFLSVYEQYF. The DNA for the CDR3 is TGTGCCAGCTTTTTGAGTGTCTACGAGCAGTACTTC.